This T cell receptor beta chain derives from a study of blood T cell repertoires in COVID-19. Per the original data handling: Reference gene primer amplification in the assay estimated nucleated cell counts. The assay was immunoSEQ multiplex PCR, and TCRdb's table has in-frame clones only and misses some. The V and J calls and the clone size are those of that table, but D and trimming were determined from the DNA. Of roughly 230,000 clones in the sample, about 86% were seen once. The receptor was derived from a man aged 35-49 years with active or convalescent COVID-19. The sequenced material came from peripheral blood.

This CDR3 is CASSPRPNTEAFF. The CDR3 region has the DNA TGTGCCAGCTCACCACGGCCGAACACTGAAGCTTTCTTT. This chain connects TRBV18 to TRBJ1-1, with D unclear. Germline V gene data show CDR1 as KGHSH and CDR2 as LQKENI. V was shortened by 1 base and J by 1 base, with 4 bases between the two germline ends. The CDR3 is 13 amino acids.